This T cell receptor (beta chain) was captured in a study of blood T cell repertoires in COVID-19. Study context: Nucleic acid was either cDNA or gDNA, and it came from T cells, B-cell-depleted T cells, or PBMCs.

This clone appeared once. As handled by the study authors: Counts of nucleated cells, estimated from reference gene primer amplification, were obtained. The table came from immunoSEQ multiplex PCR; TCRdb's copy has only in-frame clones and leaves some out. That table gives V, J and clone size, and the DNA gave D and trimming. The data hold roughly 20,000 clones, with approximately 90% observed a single time. With V trimmed by 5 bases and J by 1 base, 4 bases remained unmatched. The CDR3 length is 14 residues. Per the germline V gene, CDR1 is SGHTA and CDR2 is FQGNSA. Material for sequencing was peripheral blood. The rearrangement links TRBV7-2 to TRBJ2-5, with TRBD1 matching 7 bases. The origin of this receptor is a human donor in a cohort sampled during active COVID-19. The CDR3 bases are TGTGCCAGCAGCCCGGACAGGAGCCAAGAGACCCAGTACTTC. It codes for CASSPDRSQETQYF.